The subject of this entry is one T cell receptor (beta chain). Antigen specificity is unknown. One end of the junction fails to match germline, which may point to a read error. The data stem from a study of cytomegalovirus exposure and HLA in healthy donors. General study points: In a later analysis, across HLA loci, associated TCR counts were highest for DRB1, lowest for HLA-C.

This PCR relied on a set of 60 Vbeta primers and 13 Jbeta primers. Here immunoSEQ multiplex PCR was the method, and the copy in TCRdb shows in-frame clones only, minus some. Of approximately 160,000 clones listed, roughly 79% are singletons. CDR1 SGHTA and CDR2 FQGTGA come from the germline V gene. The CDR3 consists of 16 residues. This clonotype originated in a woman in her forties in good health and CMV-seronegative. The chain joins TRBV7-3 to TRBJ2-3, with D perhaps matching TRBD2 (6 bases). Sample: PBMCs. The CDR3 DNA follows: TGTGCCGGCAGCTCTGGGACTTCCTTCATGGTAGATACGCAGTATTTT. Translated, it gives CAGSSGTSFMVDTQYF.